The 18 T cell receptor beta chains in this list originate from one sample, sequenced in a study of PD-1 blockade in classical Hodgkin lymphoma. Profiling relied on immunoSEQ multiplex PCR, and the TCRdb table lists in-frame clones only, not all of them. This sample has over 70,000 clones; 90% occur once, and the top ten carry 2.5% to 3.5%. Time point reported: cycle 4 day 1 (C4D1), after five to seven weeks of nivolumab. Patients all relapsed after autologous stem cell transplantation, and there was variation in brentuximab vedotin exposure. The specimen comprised peripheral blood mononuclear cells (PBMCs), sampled before the fourth cycle of nivolumab. Every receptor here comes from a human donor with classical Hodgkin lymphoma.

The chain links TRBV7-7 to TRBJ2-5, with TRBD2 identical over 8 bases. V trimming: 6 bases; J trimming: 5 bases; junction bases outside the gene matches: 5. There are 13 residues in the CDR3. The germline V gene encodes CDR1 SSHAT and CDR2 FNYEAQ (reference sequence). The chain's CDR3 is CASRAGGVETQYF. CDR3 coding DNA: TGTGCCAGCAGGGCGGGGGGCGTGGAGACCCAGTACTTC.

The gene calls are TRBV10-1 and TRBJ1-5; no reliable D call. CDR3 length: 13 residues. Germline CDR1 reads WNHNN; CDR2 reads SYGVQD (reference sequence). The V and J ends lost 7 bases and 9 bases respectively, with 16 bases between them. The CDR3 DNA is TGCGCCAGCACGAAGACTCAAAGGTGGCCCCAGCATTTT. The encoded protein is CASTKTQRWPQHF.

The chain links TRBV10-2 to TRBJ2-1; D unresolved. Trimming took 2 bases from V and 0 from J, leaving 8 bases between them. The CDR3 contains 15 residues. Germline CDR1 is WSHSY and CDR2 is SAAADI. The CDR3 DNA is TGCGCCAGCAGTGAGATGCATAGCTCCTACAATGAGCAGTTCTTC. Residues: CASSEMHSSYNEQFF.

This chain links TRBV7-6 with TRBJ2-7, with D perhaps assigned TRBD1 or TRBD2 (6 bases each). Trimming pared 2 bases from V and 6 bases from J, leaving 14 bases between. Germline CDR1 reads SGHVS; CDR2 reads FNYEAQ. This CDR3 is 14 amino acids long. The CDR3 sequence: CASSLTGVGGEQYF. The CDR3 DNA reads as TGTGCCAGCAGCTTAACGGGGGTAGGGGGCGAGCAGTACTTC.

This chain joins TRBV28 and TRBJ2-3, with D unresolved. V was clipped by 0 bases and J by 3 bases, with 10 bases between them. The length of the CDR3 is 15 residues. Germline V CDR1 and CDR2: MDHEN, SYDVKM. CDR3 sequence: CASSLWGIRTDTQYF. Here the CDR3 DNA reads TGTGCCAGCAGTTTATGGGGGATTCGGACAGATACGCAGTATTTT.

This chain connects TRBV7-2 to TRBJ2-7, with D unresolved. The CDR3 is 14 residues long. Germline V gives CDR1 SGHTA, CDR2 FQGNSA. V lost 3 bases to trimming and J lost 7 bases, with 16 bases between them. CDR3 residues: CASSFTAPRREQYF. CDR3 bases: TGTGCCAGCAGCTTCACCGCCCCGAGGAGAGAGCAGTACTTC.

The chain carries TRBV19 and TRBJ2-5; D is possibly TRBD1 (6 bases). Trimming took off 3 bases at V and 3 bases at J, with 14 bases between the two ends. The CDR3 is made up of 15 amino acids. Germline V gives CDR1 LNHDA, CDR2 SQIVND (reference sequence). CDR3 DNA: TGTGCCAGTAGTATTTCTGTCTCAGGGGAAGAGACCCAGTACTTC. It encodes CASSISVSGEETQYF.

V gene TRBV10-3 combines with J gene TRBJ2-1, with 8 bases that match TRBD2. Germline-derived CDR1 and CDR2 are ENHRY and SYGVKD. With V trimmed by 10 bases and J by 5 bases, 7 bases remained unmatched. CDR3 size: 13 residues. CDR3 region: CATGTGGNNEQFF. In DNA, the CDR3 is TGTGCCACTGGGACGGGGGGGAACAATGAGCAGTTCTTC.

The chain links TRBV5-6 to TRBJ2-3; 7 bases match TRBD2. CDR1 and CDR2 (germline): SGHDT, YYEEEE. The CDR3 length is 16 residues. With 3 bases clipped from V and 1 base from J, the junction kept 8 bases outside the gene matches. The CDR3 reads CASSYQAGKRTDTQYF. The CDR3 nucleotides are TGTGCCAGCAGCTACCAAGCGGGGAAACGCACAGATACGCAGTATTTT.

V and J are TRBV7-9 and TRBJ2-5; D is perhaps TRBD1 (6 bases). The ends were cut back, 0 bases at V and 1 base at J, with 9 bases in the middle. This CDR3 comprises 15 residues. Germline lookup yields CDR1 SEHNR and CDR2 FQNEAQ (reference sequence). The CDR3 loop reads CASSLALGAQETQYF. The CDR3, as DNA: TGTGCCAGCAGCTTAGCGTTGGGGGCCCAAGAGACCCAGTACTTC.

This chain links TRBV7-9 with TRBJ2-7, with 7 bases identical to TRBD1. Germline loops: CDR1 SEHNR, CDR2 FQNEAQ (reference sequence). Germline trimming cut 8 bases from V and 2 bases from J; bases unmatched to any gene: 0. The CDR3 sequence is 11 residues long. Here the CDR3 DNA reads TGTGCCAGCGGACAGGCCTACGAGCAGTACTTC. It codes for CASGQAYEQYF.

The chain uses TRBV15 and TRBJ2-2, with D perhaps matching TRBD1 (5 bases). V was cut by 1 base and J by 6 bases, with 12 bases left in between. Germline V gene lookup returns CDR1 LNHNV and CDR2 YYDKDF (reference sequence). This CDR3 comprises 15 residues. The CDR3 here is CATSRGGHLAGELFF. The CDR3, as DNA: TGTGCCACCAGCAGAGGAGGACACCTGGCCGGGGAGCTGTTTTTT.

The CDR3 sequence is CASTLYLMYEQFF. The CDR3 nucleotides are TGTGCCAGCACCCTATACCTTATGTATGAGCAGTTCTTC. V is TRBV12-1 and J is TRBJ2-1; the table's TRBD2 call for D was not verified on the DNA. TRBV12-1 is flagged as a pseudogene. This CDR3 contains 13 residues.

The chain has TRBV20-1 and TRBJ2-7; D gene uncertain. Germline CDR1 and CDR2: DFQATT and SNEGSKA (reference sequence). V lost 2 bases and J lost 6, with 5 bases in between. The CDR3 loop spans 10 amino acids. The CDR3 loop is CSARSIEQYF. The CDR3 DNA follows: TGCAGTGCTAGATCTATCGAGCAGTACTTC.

The chain links TRBV4-1 to TRBJ1-3, with D maybe TRBD1 (5 bases). The germline V gene encodes CDR1 MGHRA and CDR2 YSYEKL. V dropped 0 bases and J dropped 3 bases, with 9 bases sitting between them. This CDR3 is 15 amino acids long. The CDR3 region has the DNA TGCGCCAGCAGCCAAGATCGGACAAGTGGAAACACCATATATTTT. It yields the protein CASSQDRTSGNTIYF.

V gene TRBV4-2 combines with J gene TRBJ2-1; D possibly matches TRBD1 or TRBD2 (5 bases each). Per germline, CDR1 LGHNA and CDR2 YNFKEQ. The V end lost 5 bases, the J end lost 1 base, and 15 bases lay between the germline ends. The CDR3 is 16 amino acids. This chain's CDR3 is CASSATGTGSYNEQFF. The CDR3 region has the DNA TGTGCCAGCAGCGCAACCGGGACGGGATCCTACAATGAGCAGTTCTTC.

This clone was observed a handful of times. The rearrangement joins TRBV5-4 to TRBJ2-7; the match to TRBD1 covers 8 bases. This CDR3 region has 11 residues. Germline lookup yields CDR1 SGHNT and CDR2 YYREEE (reference sequence). V shed 9 bases and J 6 bases; nucleotides not matched to a gene: 5. The DNA of the CDR3 is TGTGCCACCTGGACAGGGCTCGAGCAGTACTTC. Encoded protein: CATWTGLEQYF.

The chain is built from TRBV19 and TRBJ2-1; 8 bases are a match to TRBD1. The V and J ends lost 7 bases and 4 bases, in that order; junction bases with no gene match: 3. The germline V gene encodes CDR1 LNHDA and CDR2 SQIVND (reference sequence). There are 13 residues in the CDR3. The CDR3 region has the DNA TGTGCCAGTAATCAGGGGGCTTACAATGAGCAGTTCTTC. This codes for CASNQGAYNEQFF.